This T cell receptor (beta chain) was obtained from a study of T cell responses to AZD1222 COVID-19 vaccine. A word on this clone: What it recognizes is unknown.

Profiling relied on immunoSEQ multiplex PCR, and the TCRdb table lists in-frame clones only, not all of them. The sample carries 100,000 to 150,000 clones, 88% recorded once. The study's findings and limits: Donors, mostly white British, included more females; clonal diversity was possibly underestimated. Vaccine-associated CD4 TCRs spanned spike, dominant at 160-218 and 743-854. Unmutated variant regions are reportedly targeted by nearly half of spike-specific TCRs.

This CDR3 has 13 residues. Trimming removed 3 bases at V and 2 bases at J, with 8 bases between. CDR1 is MDHEN and CDR2 is SYDVKM in the germline V gene. The material sequenced was peripheral blood, taken on day 0 of AZD1222 vaccination. The V and J genes are TRBV28 and TRBJ2-7; tentatively, D is TRBD2 (6 bases). The TCR sequence derives from an adult in good health. The CDR3 DNA reads as TGTGCCAGCAGTTTCGGCGGGACCTACGAGCAGTACTTC. This translates into CASSFGGTYEQYF.